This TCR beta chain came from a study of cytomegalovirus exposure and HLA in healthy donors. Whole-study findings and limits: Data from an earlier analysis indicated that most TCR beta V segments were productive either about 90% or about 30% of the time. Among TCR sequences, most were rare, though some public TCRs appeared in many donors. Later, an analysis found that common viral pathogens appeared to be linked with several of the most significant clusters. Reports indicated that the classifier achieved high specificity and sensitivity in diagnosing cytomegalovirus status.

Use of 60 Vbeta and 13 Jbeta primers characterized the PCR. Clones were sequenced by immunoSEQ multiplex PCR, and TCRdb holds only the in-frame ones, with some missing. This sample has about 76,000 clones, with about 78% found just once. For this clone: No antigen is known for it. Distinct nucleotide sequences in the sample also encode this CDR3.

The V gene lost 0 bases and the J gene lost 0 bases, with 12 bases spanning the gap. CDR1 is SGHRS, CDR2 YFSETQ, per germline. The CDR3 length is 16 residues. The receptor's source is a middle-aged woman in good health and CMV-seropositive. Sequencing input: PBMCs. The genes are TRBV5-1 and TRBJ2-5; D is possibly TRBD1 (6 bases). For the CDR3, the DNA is TGCGCCAGCAGCTTGGCCTTTGGACAGTACCAAGAGACCCAGTACTTC. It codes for CASSLAFGQYQETQYF.